This entry lists 8 T cell receptor beta chains sequenced from one sample in a study of blood T cell repertoires in COVID-19 (dated by TCRdb to about 2020). Libraries were built with the immunoSEQ multiplex PCR assay. Not all clones reach the TCRdb copy of this immuneACCESS table, which keeps in-frame sequences only. Checked studies attribute under half of the gap to unresolved V genes and leave the rest unexplained. The sample contains approximately 250,000 clones, approximately 85% of them found a single time. Clones ranked in the top ten supply 4% of the sample. The specimen sequenced was peripheral blood. These TCRs come from a man aged 50 to 60 with acute or convalescent COVID-19.

V is TRBV7-9 and J is TRBJ2-6; D is perhaps TRBD2 (5 bases). CDR3 length: 16 amino acids. Germline loops: CDR1 SEHNR, CDR2 FQNEAQ (reference sequence). V lost 7 bases and J 0 bases, leaving 13 bases between the germline ends. The CDR3 here is CASNPGLSSGANVLTF. The CDR3 nucleotides are TGTGCCAGCAACCCAGGACTCTCCTCTGGGGCCAACGTCCTGACTTTC. Full variable domain (remainder filled in from reference TRBV7-9 and TRBJ2-6): DTGVSQNPRHKITKRGQNVTFRCDPISEHNRLYWYRQTLGQGPEFLTYFQNEAQLEKSRLLSDRFSAERPKGSFSTLEIQRTEQGDSAMYLCASNPGLSSGANVLTFGAGSRLTVL.

V and J are TRBV2 and TRBJ1-3; D gene ambiguous. This CDR3 is built from 13 residues. The germline V gene has CDR1 SNHLY and CDR2 FYNNEI. Trimming shortened V by 8 bases and J by 1 base, and 9 bases separated the two germline ends. Here the CDR3 reads CASGAVSGNTIYF. The CDR3 region has the DNA TGTGCCAGCGGTGCGGTTTCTGGAAACACCATATATTTT.

The chain employs TRBV28 and TRBJ2-7; a weak D match, TRBD1 (6 bases). V lost 6 bases, J lost 0 bases, and 12 bases lay in between. The CDR3 length is 14 residues. Germline V CDR1 and CDR2: MDHEN, SYDVKM. The CDR3 nucleotides are TGTGCCAGCAGCCTGGACAGTCCCTCCTACGAGCAGTACTTC. This sequence encodes CASSLDSPSYEQYF.

The V and J genes are TRBV11-1 and TRBJ1-6; 7 nucleotides match TRBD1. Germline CDR1 and CDR2: SGHAT and FQDESV (reference sequence). V lost 4 bases to trimming and J lost 6 bases; unmatched junction nucleotides: 3. This CDR3 has 14 amino acids. This CDR3 reads CASSSRDSNSPLHF. The CDR3 DNA is TGTGCCAGCAGCTCCCGGGACAGTAATTCACCCCTCCACTTT.

The chain combines TRBV3-1 (or the pseudogene TRBV3-2) with TRBJ2-5; 10 bases match TRBD1. The CDR3 runs 15 residues. Germline V lookup: CDR1 LGHDT, CDR2 YNNKEL (reference sequence). J gave up 4 bases and V 5 bases, and 7 bases lay outside the gene matches. CDR3 in DNA: TGTGCCAGCAGCTTGGGACAGGGGTTGTTAGAGACCCAGTACTTC. This codes for CASSLGQGLLETQYF.

This chain joins TRBV30 and TRBJ1-4, with 7 bases aligning to TRBD1. This CDR3 has 14 amino acids. V trimming: 2 bases; J trimming: 8 bases; junction bases outside the gene matches: 8. Germline-derived CDR1 and CDR2 are GTSNPN and SVGIG (reference sequence). The CDR3 spells CAWSHDRDEEKLFF. CDR3 nucleotides: TGTGCCTGGAGTCATGACAGGGACGAAGAAAAACTGTTTTTT.

The rearrangement uses TRBV10-1 and TRBJ2-3, with 9 bases that match TRBD2. J was trimmed by 4 bases and V by 0 bases; bases with no gene match: 2. Per germline, CDR1 WNHNN and CDR2 SYGVQD (reference sequence). The CDR3 has 15 amino acids. CDR3 sequence reads: CASSESASGADTQYF. CDR3 bases: TGCGCCAGCAGTGAGTCTGCTAGCGGGGCAGATACGCAGTATTTT.

This clone came up once. The rearrangement joins TRBV7-8 to TRBJ1-3, with D possibly matching TRBD1 (5 bases). Germline V gene data show CDR1 as SGHVS and CDR2 as FQNEAQ. V lost 4 bases, J lost 2 bases, and 9 bases lay in between. CDR3 length equals 14 residues. In nucleotides, the CDR3 is TGTGCCAGCAGCTCCAGGGTAGCTGGAAACACCATATATTTT. It codes for CASSSRVAGNTIYF. Supplemented by reference TRBV7-8 and TRBJ1-3, the full variable domain reads GAGVSQSPRYKVAKRGQDVALRCDPISGHVSLFWYQQALGQGPEFLTYFQNEAQLDKSGLPSDRFFAERPEGSVSTLKIQRTQQEDSAVYLCASSSRVAGNTIYFGEGSWLTVV.